The clone carrying this T cell receptor (beta chain) is a singleton in its sample. Its antigen is not identified. The CDR3 has 16 residues. Germline V gene data show CDR1 as SGDLS and CDR2 as YYNGEE. The germline V and J ends were trimmed by 0 bases and 4 bases, with 13 bases remaining between them. This sample was taken from a study of STAT5B mutations in CD4+ large granular lymphocyte leukemia. Study-level points and caveats: Top patient clones used TRBV06 genes more often: 8/27 versus 2/35 in controls.

In the authors' methods: A productive frequency of 2.59 x 10-5 was the lowest detectable. The data were produced by immunoSEQ multiplex PCR, yet TCRdb's version contains in-frame clones alone and is incomplete. V and J calls plus clone size are reproduced from that table; the DNA served to infer D and trimming. The sample gives 20,000 to 25,000 clones, approximately 80% of which show up once; around 0.4% is in the top ten. The specimen was CD4+ T cells from blood buffy coats. The origin of this receptor is a human donor in good health. The rearrangement uses TRBV9 and TRBJ2-2, with D perhaps matching TRBD1 (5 bases). In DNA, the CDR3 is TGTGCCAGCAGCGTAGCGAGACAGTTTTCCACCGGGGAGCTGTTTTTT. Protein sequence: CASSVARQFSTGELFF. Complete variable domain (other parts from reference TRBV9 and TRBJ2-2): DSGVTQTPKHLITATGQRVTLRCSPRSGDLSVYWYQQSLDQGLQFLIQYYNGEERAKGNILERFSAQQFPDLHSELNLSSLELGDSALYFCASSVARQFSTGELFFGEGSRLTVL.